Listed here are 23 T cell receptor beta chains from one sample, sequenced in a study of a mutant IDH1 vaccine in newly diagnosed glioma. TCRdb's copy holds only in-frame clones and misses some; the assay was immunoSEQ multiplex PCR. The data show 45,000 to 60,000 clones, with about 77% seen just once and roughly 4.8% held by the top ten. Time point reported: week 5, during vaccination. Doses consisted of 300 ug of mutant IDH1 20-mer peptide each, paired with topical imiquimod. Which antigens these TCRs recognize remains unknown. This specimen was PBMCs, taken from a glioma patient whose treatment included an IDH1 peptide vaccine. These receptors were obtained from a man aged 50 to 59 with glioma.

In this sample, this clone turned up a few times. J is TRBJ1-4 and V is TRBV28, with a tentative D call TRBD1 (6 bases). Trimming stripped 6 bases from V and 4 bases from J, with 9 bases between. The CDR3 loop spans 13 amino acids. Germline lookup yields CDR1 MDHEN and CDR2 SYDVKM. The CDR3 DNA sequence: TGTGCCAGCAGGAGGGGGAATAATGAAAAACTGTTTTTT. Protein product: CASRRGNNEKLFF.

The gene calls are TRBV4-2 and TRBJ1-1; 7 nucleotides align to TRBD1. The J segment lost 0 bases and the V segment lost 3 bases, leaving 4 bases of the junction unmatched. This CDR3 has 15 amino acids. Germline assignment: CDR1 LGHNA and CDR2 YNFKEQ. The CDR3 protein is CASSQGTAMNTEAFF. CDR3 coding DNA: TGTGCCAGCAGCCAGGGGACAGCTATGAACACTGAAGCTTTCTTT.

The V and J genes are TRBV20-1 and TRBJ2-5, with a tentative D call TRBD1 (5 bases). With the DNA end fitting TRBJ2-7 better, the J assignment may be wrong. CDR3 length: 11 residues. The germline V gene encodes CDR1 DFQATT and CDR2 SNEGSKA (reference sequence). Here the CDR3 reads CSAIREYEQYF. Written as DNA, the CDR3 is TGCAGTGCTATCAGGGAATACGAGCAGTACTTC.

This chain joins TRBV11-2 and TRBJ2-7; tentatively, D is TRBD1 or TRBD2 (7 bases each). This CDR3 has 16 amino acids. Per germline, CDR1 SGHAT and CDR2 FQNNGV. V shed 5 bases and J shed 7 bases, with 24 bases lying between them. CDR3 sequence: CASSLFGGDSRGEQYF. CDR3 DNA sequence: TGTGCCAGCAGCCTCTTTGGGGGGGACAGCAGAGGGGAGCAGTACTTC.

V and J are TRBV10-3 and TRBJ2-4; 9 positions agree with TRBD2. The CDR3 has 17 residues. Germline V lookup: CDR1 ENHRY, CDR2 SYGVKD. V lost 2 bases, J lost 2 bases, and 7 bases stayed unmatched. The CDR3 DNA reads TGTGCCATCAGTGAGCGCGGGGGGGGCATATCCAAAAACATTCAGTACTTC. This translates into CAISERGGGISKNIQYF.

The chain joins TRBV28 to TRBJ2-3, with TRBD2 identical over 7 bases. CDR3 length: 13 residues. J was trimmed by 1 base and V by 7 bases; bases with no gene match: 2. Germline assignment: CDR1 MDHEN and CDR2 SYDVKM. This CDR3 is CASTAGGTDTQYF. CDR3 nucleotides: TGTGCCAGCACGGCGGGGGGCACAGATACGCAGTATTTT.

The V gene is TRBV7-9, the J gene TRBJ2-1, with D perhaps matching TRBD1 (6 bases). V shed 3 bases and J shed 8 bases, with 14 bases lying between them. The CDR3 runs to 14 residues. Germline lookup yields CDR1 SEHNR and CDR2 FQNEAQ (reference sequence). In DNA, the CDR3 is TGTGCCAGCAGCTTGGGGACACTTGGGCATGAGCAGTTCTTC. It specifies CASSLGTLGHEQFF. The full variable domain, in which reference TRBV7-9 and TRBJ2-1 provide the parts outside the CDR3, is DTGVSQNPRHKITKRGQNVTFRCDPISEHNRLYWYRQTLGQGPEFLTYFQNEAQLEKSRLLSDRFSAERPKGSFSTLEIQRTEQGDSAMYLCASSLGTLGHEQFFGPGTRLTVL.

The chain joins TRBV5-6 to TRBJ2-1; tentative D call: TRBD1 (6 bases). The ends were cut back, 4 bases at V and 7 bases at J, with 12 bases in the middle. The germline gives CDR1 SGHDT, CDR2 YYEEEE. The CDR3 loop spans 13 amino acids. DNA for the CDR3: TGTGCCAGCAGCATCTCCACAGGGAATGAGCAGTTCTTC. This sequence encodes CASSISTGNEQFF.

The V gene is TRBV6-6, the J gene TRBJ1-2; D unclear. Germline assignment: CDR1 MNHNY and CDR2 SVGAGI (reference sequence). CDR3 length: 16 residues. Between the trimmed V and J ends, which lost 0 bases and 0 bases, there was a span of 11 bases. The CDR3 is CASSYSGGSTNYGYTF. The DNA of the CDR3 is TGTGCCAGCAGTTACTCGGGCGGGTCAACTAACTATGGCTACACCTTC.

The chain is built from TRBV9 and TRBJ2-2, with 8 positions matching TRBD2. V lost 3 bases, J lost 2 bases, and 6 bases stayed unmatched. The CDR3 sequence is 16 residues long. The germline gives CDR1 SGDLS, CDR2 YYNGEE. The CDR3 DNA is TGTGCCAGCAGCGGTCTTGCGGGGGGCAACACCGGGGAGCTGTTTTTT. Translation gives CASSGLAGGNTGELFF.

This rearrangement joins TRBV28 to TRBJ1-5; D is uncertain. The germline gives CDR1 MDHEN, CDR2 SYDVKM. V lost 3 bases to trimming and J lost 0 bases, with 3 bases between them. The CDR3 sequence is 13 residues long. The CDR3 here is CASSFGSNQPQHF. CDR3 in DNA: TGTGCCAGCAGTTTCGGTAGCAATCAGCCCCAGCATTTT.

The chain links TRBV18 to TRBJ2-5; weak D call: TRBD1 (5 bases). The germline V and J ends were trimmed by 3 bases and 6 bases, with 8 bases remaining between them. This CDR3 region has 12 residues. Germline-derived CDR1 and CDR2 are KGHSH and LQKENI. CDR3 amino acids: CASSPPGKTQYF. In DNA form, the CDR3 reads TGTGCCAGCTCACCTCCAGGGAAGACCCAGTACTTC.

The CDR3 DNA is TGTGCCTGGACTCTTGGGACAGAACAGCACAATGAGCAGTTCTTC. It specifies CAWTLGTEQHNEQFF. The chain links TRBV30 to TRBJ2-1, with 7 bases lining up with TRBD1. V shed 4 bases and J 5 bases; nucleotides not matched to a gene: 11. This CDR3 region has 15 residues. Per germline, CDR1 GTSNPN and CDR2 SVGIG (reference sequence).

V is TRBV29-1 and J is TRBJ1-4; 11 positions match TRBD1. The junction had 14 bases not matched to a gene; V was cut back by 5 bases and J by 6 bases. Germline V CDR1 and CDR2: SQVTM, ANQGSEA. This CDR3 region has 17 residues. This chain's CDR3 is CSVLDRGQRGDYEKLFF. The CDR3 nucleotides read TGCAGCGTTCTGGACAGGGGGCAAAGGGGCGATTATGAAAAACTGTTTTTT.

V is TRBV27 and J is TRBJ2-2; D unresolved. The CDR3 consists of 15 residues. With 2 bases removed from V and 3 bases from J, the gap between germline ends came to 10 bases. Germline V lookup: CDR1 MNHEY, CDR2 SMNVEV (reference sequence). CDR3 coding DNA: TGTGCCAGCAGTTTACGCCAGTGGGACACCGGGGAGCTGTTTTTT. This encodes CASSLRQWDTGELFF.

The chain has TRBV7-6 and TRBJ2-1; 15 positions match TRBD2. The CDR3 runs 14 residues. Germline lookup yields CDR1 SGHVS and CDR2 FNYEAQ. With 5 bases clipped from V and 8 bases from J, the junction kept 1 base outside the gene matches. CDR3: CASSRTSGGDEQFF. CDR3 nucleotide sequence: TGTGCCAGCAGCCGGACTAGCGGGGGGGATGAGCAGTTCTTC.

The chain employs TRBV6-5 and TRBJ1-2; D perhaps matches TRBD1 (6 bases). CDR3 length: 13 amino acids. CDR1 is MNHEY and CDR2 is SVGAGI in the germline V gene. V was clipped by 5 bases and J by 4 bases, with 11 bases between them. CDR3 bases: TGTGCCAGCAGTAGGGACACCCGCTATGGCTACACCTTC. Its translation: CASSRDTRYGYTF.

This sequence joins TRBV27 and TRBJ1-1; D is unclear. V was shortened by 2 bases and J by 5 bases, with 12 bases between the two germline ends. Germline assignment: CDR1 MNHEY and CDR2 SMNVEV (reference sequence). The CDR3 runs to 14 residues. This CDR3 is CASSLSRLMTEAFF. CDR3 nucleotide sequence: TGTGCCAGCAGTTTAAGTCGGTTGATGACTGAAGCTTTCTTT.

V usage is TRBV7-8 and J usage is TRBJ1-1, with TRBD1 matching 9 bases. The CDR3 length is 14 residues. Germline V CDR1 and CDR2: SGHVS, FQNEAQ. V shed 6 bases and J 1 base; nucleotides not matched to a gene: 3. The CDR3 sequence is CASRRDRENTEAFF. CDR3 bases: TGTGCCAGCAGGAGGGACAGGGAGAACACTGAAGCTTTCTTT.

This clone was seen a handful of times. The J gene is TRBJ2-1, the V gene TRBV5-1, with 7 bases fitting TRBD1. With 4 bases clipped from V and 5 bases from J, the junction kept 6 bases outside the gene matches. Germline V gene data show CDR1 as SGHRS and CDR2 as YFSETQ. The CDR3 spans 14 residues. This CDR3 reads CASSNRDRDNEQFF. CDR3 coding DNA: TGCGCCAGCAGCAACCGAGACAGGGACAATGAGCAGTTCTTC.

The chain couples TRBV7-3 to TRBJ1-5; D ambiguous. Germline V gives CDR1 SGHTA, CDR2 FQGTGA. The CDR3 is 13 residues long. V dropped 5 bases and J dropped 4 bases, with 9 bases sitting between them. CDR3 nucleotides: TGTGCCAGCAGCACCGACGGGAATCAGCCCCAGCATTTT. It encodes CASSTDGNQPQHF.

The rearrangement joins TRBV4-3 to TRBJ2-3; D unclear. V lost 1 base and J lost 2, with 7 bases in between. The germline V gene encodes CDR1 LGHNA and CDR2 YSLEER. This CDR3 has 14 residues. Written as DNA, the CDR3 is TGCGCCAGCAGCCAAGGAGTTAACACAGATACGCAGTATTTT. As protein: CASSQGVNTDTQYF.

Only a few counts were recorded for this clone. The CDR3 loop is CAWSAGDTEAFF. The CDR3 DNA reads TGTGCCTGGAGCGCAGGGGATACTGAAGCTTTCTTT. V and J are TRBV30 and TRBJ1-1; perhaps TRBD1 as D (6 bases). The V end was cut by 3 bases, the J end by 5 bases, with 10 bases between. Per germline, CDR1 GTSNPN and CDR2 SVGIG (reference sequence). The CDR3 has 12 residues.